A selection of T cell receptor beta chains follows, all from one sample in a study of blood T cell repertoires in COVID-19. Method: immunoSEQ multiplex PCR; TCRdb's copy keeps in-frame clones and lacks some. The top ten clones hold around 6.7% of a sample with over 60,000 clones, approximately 90% of them seen once. Material for sequencing was peripheral blood. The receptors derive from a woman aged 80 or over with active COVID-19. Each CDR3 is given with its conserved first and last residue. A D gene is named only where the DNA matches it firmly. Clone size appears in some rows only: once, few, many, or a class for an expanded clone.

>.|TRBJ2-3|TRBV28|TRBD2
CASSLLAGTDTQYF
TGTGCCAGCAGTTTACTAGCGGGCACAGATACGCAGTATTTT
>once|TRBJ2-5|TRBV9|TRBD2
CASSVVGGSETQYF
TGTGCCAGCAGCGTAGTTGGCGGGAGTGAGACCCAGTACTTC
>.|TRBJ1-1|TRBV11-2|.
CASSPTRSEAFF
TGTGCCAGCAGCCCAACTCGGTCTGAAGCTTTCTTT
>.|TRBJ2-1|TRBV7-9|TRBD2
CASSSRALAGDKNEQFF
TGTGCCAGCAGCTCCCGAGCGCTAGCGGGAGATAAGAATGAGCAGTTCTTC
>.|TRBJ1-5|TRBV7-6|.
CASPGGGLDQPQHF
TGTGCCAGCCCTGGGGGGGGATTGGATCAGCCCCAGCATTTT
>.|TRBJ2-4|TRBV27|TRBD2
CASSLFTSGSGIQYF
TGTGCCAGCAGTTTATTTACTAGCGGGAGCGGCATTCAGTACTTC
>.|TRBJ2-3|TRBV6-5|TRBD1
CASSYEGQGTDTQYF
TGTGCCAGCAGTTACGAGGGACAGGGTACAGATACGCAGTATTTT
>few|TRBJ1-1|TRBV18|.
CASSPSRGDTEAFF
TGTGCCAGCTCACCGAGCAGGGGAGACACTGAAGCTTTCTTT
>.|TRBJ1-2|TRBV3-1/TRBV3-2|TRBD1
CASSRDSGYGYTF
TGTGCCAGCAGCCGGGACAGTGGGTATGGCTACACCTTC
>.|TRBJ2-5|TRBV28|TRBD2
CASSFSGLAGNQETQYF
TGTGCCAGCAGTTTTTCCGGACTAGCGGGAAACCAAGAGACCCAGTACTTC
>.|TRBJ2-7|TRBV29-1|.
CSVVGQRSSYEQYF
TGCAGCGTTGTCGGACAGCGCAGTTCCTACGAGCAGTACTTC
>.|TRBJ2-7|TRBV6-5|.
CASTEQVSYEQYF
TGTGCCAGCACCGAACAGGTTTCCTACGAGCAGTACTTC
>.|TRBJ2-3|TRBV29-1|TRBD2
CSVLRRGLAGGRVTDTQYF
TGCAGCGTTCTACGACGTGGACTAGCGGGAGGGAGGGTGACAGATACGCAGTATTTT
>.|TRBJ2-5|TRBV11-2|TRBD1
CASSWGTGLGETQYF
TGTGCCAGCAGCTGGGGGACAGGGTTAGGGGAGACCCAGTACTTC
>once|TRBJ1-2|TRBV19|TRBD1
CASSLRQGAFNYGYTF
TGTGCCAGTAGTTTACGACAGGGCGCCTTTAACTATGGCTACACCTTC
>.|TRBJ1-4|TRBV5-6|.
CASSQGRSTNEKLFF
TGTGCCAGCAGCCAGGGTCGTTCAACTAATGAAAAACTGTTTTTT
>.|TRBJ2-6|TRBV21-1|.
CASSKDAPWPLGSGANVLTF
TGTGCCAGCAGCAAAGACGCCCCGTGGCCGCTAGGCTCTGGGGCCAACGTCCTGACTTTC
>.|TRBJ1-2|TRBV27|.
CASRRGQNYGYTF
TGTGCCAGCAGACGAGGACAGAACTATGGCTACACCTTC
>.|TRBJ2-3|TRBV10-2|TRBD2
CASRASGGANTQYF
TGCGCCAGCCGAGCTAGCGGGGGGGCCAATACGCAGTATTTT
>.|TRBJ2-1|TRBV5-4|TRBD2
CASSLRLADDNEQFF
TGTGCCAGCAGCTTGAGGCTAGCGGATGACAATGAGCAGTTCTTC
>.|TRBJ2-4|TRBV15|.
CATSRDWESKNIQYF
TGTGCCACCAGCAGAGATTGGGAGAGCAAAAACATTCAGTACTTC
>once|TRBJ2-7|TRBV3-1/TRBV3-2|TRBD2
CASSAPGLAGAQYF
TGTGCCAGCAGCGCACCGGGACTAGCGGGTGCGCAGTACTTC
>once|TRBJ1-2|TRBV5-5|.
CASSLAQGSGYTF
TGTGCCAGCAGCTTGGCCCAGGGCAGTGGCTACACCTTC
>.|TRBJ1-2|TRBV2|TRBD1
CASSALRTGPDGYTF
TGTGCCAGCAGTGCTCTTAGGACAGGGCCGGATGGCTACACCTTC
>.|TRBJ2-1|TRBV19|TRBD2
CASSRGLDLYNEQFF
TGTGCCAGTAGCCGAGGACTAGACCTCTACAATGAGCAGTTCTTC
>.|TRBJ2-5|TRBV2|.
CASQGETQYF
TGTGCCAGCCAGGGGGAGACCCAGTACTTC
>.|TRBJ1-2|TRBV11-2|.
CASSLMRNGYTF
TGTGCCAGCAGCTTAATGAGGAATGGCTACACCTTC
>.|TRBJ2-1|TRBV2|.
CASSGSRFVEQFF
TGTGCCAGCAGTGGTTCTAGATTCGTTGAGCAGTTCTTC
>.|TRBJ2-1|TRBV3-1/TRBV3-2|TRBD1
CASSPRQGRNEQFF
TGTGCCAGCAGCCCTCGACAGGGTAGGAATGAGCAGTTCTTC
>.|TRBJ2-5|TRBV6-5|.
CASSRTPETQYF
TGTGCCAGCAGTCGAACTCCGGAGACCCAGTACTTC
>.|TRBJ2-5|TRBV19|.
CASREQGRGGTQYF
TGTGCCAGTAGGGAACAGGGCCGAGGGGGGACCCAGTACTTC
>.|TRBJ2-6|TRBV19|.
CASSFTGANVLTF
TGTGCCAGTAGTTTTACTGGGGCCAACGTCCTGACTTTC
>.|TRBJ2-3|TRBV7-9|.
CASSPKRQTPSTDTQYF
TGTGCCAGCAGCCCAAAAAGGCAGACTCCTAGCACAGATACGCAGTATTTT
>.|TRBJ2-7|TRBV29-1|TRBD2
CSVVETSGYEQYF
TGCAGCGTTGTTGAAACTAGCGGCTACGAGCAGTACTTC
>.|TRBJ2-5|TRBV11-3|.
CASSFAGGETQYF
TGTGCCAGCAGCTTCGCCGGCGGGGAGACCCAGTACTTC
>.|TRBJ1-3|TRBV7-3|.
CASSRDSSGNTIYF
TGTGCCAGCAGCCGAGACAGCTCTGGAAACACCATATATTTT
>.|TRBJ2-3|TRBV20-1|.
CSAPLVDTQYF
TGCAGTGCCCCCCTAGTGGATACGCAGTATTTT
>once|TRBJ1-5|TRBV5-1|TRBD1
CASAEGANQPQHF
TGCGCCAGCGCCGAGGGGGCCAATCAGCCCCAGCATTTT
>once|TRBJ2-7|TRBV3-1/TRBV3-2|TRBD2
CASSQAPGGEGTYEQYF
TGTGCCAGCAGCCAAGCTCCGGGGGGGGAGGGTACCTACGAGCAGTACTTC
>.|TRBJ1-1|TRBV13|TRBD1
CASRDYLQGAVTEAFF
TGTGCCAGCCGAGACTACCTACAGGGGGCAGTCACTGAAGCTTTCTTT
>.|TRBJ2-2|TRBV7-2|TRBD1
CASSLLGTANTGELFF
TGTGCCAGCAGCTTATTAGGGACAGCGAACACCGGGGAGCTGTTTTTT
>.|TRBJ2-2|TRBV19|.
CASKAAGANTGELFF
TGTGCCAGTAAGGCGGCGGGCGCGAACACCGGGGAGCTGTTTTTT
>.|TRBJ2-7|TRBV28|.
CASSLGGASYEQYF
TGTGCCAGCAGTTTAGGCGGGGCATCCTACGAGCAGTACTTC